This T cell receptor beta chain is drawn from a study of cytomegalovirus exposure and HLA in healthy donors. TCRdb keeps only in-frame clones here, not all; method: immunoSEQ multiplex PCR. The table has about 240,000 clones, around 85% seen once. The sequencing input was PBMCs. This sequence originates from a young woman in good health and CMV-seropositive.

The CDR3 bases are TGTGCCAGCAGCCGGGGGGAGTTGTCTGGCTACACCTTC. Translated: CASSRGELSGYTF. The chain combines TRBV28 with TRBJ1-2, with D possibly matching TRBD1 (5 bases). Germline-derived CDR1 and CDR2 are MDHEN and SYDVKM. CDR3 length: 13 amino acids. V lost 6 bases and J lost 7, with 15 bases in between.